This T cell receptor beta chain was sequenced for a study of shared clonotypes between healthy human individuals. The study's findings and limits: Sorted-subset sequencing was shown by rarefaction to be incomplete despite large depth.

With 2 bases clipped from V and 4 bases from J, the junction kept 4 bases outside the gene matches. The germline gives CDR1 SGHDT, CDR2 YYEEEE. The CDR3 has 14 amino acids. Every subset's genomic DNA went evenly onto several immunoSEQ plates. The method was immunoSEQ multiplex PCR; TCRdb's version includes in-frame clones alone and lacks a portion of them. This table holds approximately 500,000 clones, 90% to 96% found once. There were no recent acute infections or vaccinations among the donors, who were healthy HIV-negative adults. All participating donors were Caucasian adults from Nashville, Tennessee. Of note for this clone: What it binds is not known.

This chain connects TRBV5-6 to TRBJ2-7, with 9 bases identical to TRBD2. This TCR derives from a woman aged 25 to 39 in good health. Material: naive CD4+ T cells sorted from blood. Subset defined: CD45RA+ positively selected. Here the CDR3 reads CASSLRSGSYEQYF. In nucleotides, the CDR3 is TGTGCCAGCAGCTTACGTAGCGGGAGTTACGAGCAGTACTTC.